Listed here are 16 T cell receptor beta chains from one sample, sequenced in a study of T cell responses to AZD1222 COVID-19 vaccine. The table came from immunoSEQ multiplex PCR; TCRdb's copy has only in-frame clones and leaves some out. The sample holds roughly 100,000 clones; 85% to 90% are singletons and the top ten take roughly 5.1%. Sequenced here: peripheral blood, sampled on day 0 of AZD1222 vaccination. Receptor source: an adult in good health.

Here the CDR3 reads CASTQRGHEQFF. The CDR3 region has the DNA TGTGCCAGCACCCAAAGGGGGCATGAGCAGTTCTTC. The chain carries TRBV6-5 and TRBJ2-1, with 7 bases lining up with TRBD1. The CDR3 has 12 residues. Trimming at V came to 7 bases and at J to 8 bases, leaving 5 bases not matched to a gene. Looked up from germline, CDR1 is MNHEY and CDR2 is SVGAGI.

The rearrangement joins TRBV3-1 (or the pseudogene TRBV3-2) to TRBJ1-2; maybe TRBD1 (5 bases). Germline V gives CDR1 LGHDT, CDR2 YNNKEL (reference sequence). The CDR3 totals 13 residues. V was shortened by 4 bases and J by 4 bases, with 10 bases between the two germline ends. Written as DNA, the CDR3 is TGTGCCAGCAGCCCCCGGGGGGGCTATGGCTACACCTTC. It is translated as CASSPRGGYGYTF.

V usage is TRBV3-1 (or the pseudogene TRBV3-2) and J usage is TRBJ1-1; D unclear. The CDR3 loop spans 13 amino acids. Germline V gene sequence: CDR1 LGHDT, CDR2 YNNKEL (reference sequence). Deletions cut 6 bases from V and 4 bases from J, with 12 bases between. The CDR3 DNA reads TGTGCCAGCAGATTCGGGTTGGCCACTGAAGCTTTCTTT. Protein: CASRFGLATEAFF.

This clone was found a few times. This chain links TRBV3-1 (or the pseudogene TRBV3-2) with TRBJ2-7; 7 bases are shared with TRBD2. In germline, CDR1 is LGHDT, CDR2 YNNKEL (reference sequence). This CDR3 spans 14 amino acids. The V and J ends lost 0 bases and 2 bases, in that order; junction bases with no gene match: 1. CDR3 bases: TGTGCCAGCAGCCAAGAGGGGGGGGCCTACGAGCAGTACTTC. As protein: CASSQEGGAYEQYF.

Notes on this clone: Possible read error: a much larger clone is one base away. This chain joins TRBV4-1 and TRBJ2-7; TRBD1 matches at 8 bases. Per germline, CDR1 MGHRA and CDR2 YSYEKL. This CDR3 contains 15 residues. CDR3 protein: CARSRPGTGVYEQYF. The CDR3 nucleotides read TGCGCCCGCAGCCGTCCCGGGACAGGAGTCTACGAGCAGTACTTC.

The chain employs TRBV15 and TRBJ2-5; D unresolved. Germline V gene sequence: CDR1 LNHNV, CDR2 YYDKDF (reference sequence). The germline V and J ends were trimmed by 0 bases and 3 bases, with 2 bases remaining between them. The CDR3 runs to 12 residues. The CDR3 coding sequence is TGTGCCACCAGCAGAGACAAAGAGACCCAGTACTTC. Amino acids: CATSRDKETQYF.

Details on this clone: Relative to the germline gene, one junction end is altered; a read error may explain this. V usage is TRBV19 and J usage is TRBJ1-1; 9 bases map to TRBD1. This CDR3 contains 13 residues. The germline V gene encodes CDR1 LNHDA and CDR2 SQIVND (reference sequence). The CDR3 sequence: CASKGQGNTKAFF. The CDR3 DNA reads TGTGCCAGTAAAGGACAGGGGAACACTAAAGCTTTCTTT.

This clone occurred once. V usage is TRBV27 and J usage is TRBJ2-3; 12 bases map to TRBD2. Trimming took 6 bases from V and 2 from J; bases not matched to a gene: 12. From germline, CDR1 is MNHEY and CDR2 SMNVEV (reference sequence). This CDR3 contains 18 residues. This chain's CDR3 is CASSPTSGRPDFTDTQYF. CDR3 bases: TGTGCCAGCAGCCCTACTAGCGGGAGGCCTGACTTCACAGATACGCAGTATTTT.

The chain joins TRBV25-1 to TRBJ1-1; D is ambiguous. Germline V gene lookup returns CDR1 MGHDK and CDR2 SYGVNS. The CDR3 is 14 residues long. Between the trimmed V and J ends, which lost 6 bases and 8 bases, there was a span of 19 bases. The CDR3 sequence is CASSEPNQEEEAFF. The CDR3 DNA reads as TGTGCCAGCAGCGAACCTAACCAGGAGGAAGAAGCTTTCTTT. The variable domain in full, with the rest retrieved from reference TRBV25-1 and TRBJ1-1, is EADIYQTPRYLVIGTGKKITLECSQTMGHDKMYWYQQDPGMELHLIHYSYGVNSTEKGDLSSESTVSRIRTEHFPLTLESARPSHTSQYLCASSEPNQEEEAFFGQGTRLTVV.

The chain is built from TRBV12-3 or TRBV12-4 and TRBJ1-4; no firm D call. The CDR3 covers 12 residues. Trimming took 3 bases from V and 7 from J, leaving 6 bases between them. CDR3 residues: CASSFAGEKLFF. The CDR3 DNA sequence: TGTGCCAGCAGTTTTGCCGGTGAAAAACTGTTTTTT.

The rearrangement uses TRBV28 and TRBJ2-2; TRBD1 aligns across 9 bases. The CDR3 has 14 residues. Per the germline V gene, CDR1 is MDHEN and CDR2 is SYDVKM. With 6 bases clipped from V and 5 bases from J, the junction kept 4 bases outside the gene matches. The CDR3 DNA sequence: TGTGCCAGCAGCCGGACAGGGGAGACCGGGGAGCTGTTTTTT. Protein: CASSRTGETGELFF.

This chain connects TRBV5-1 to TRBJ2-1, with 7 bases matching TRBD1. Germline V gene sequence: CDR1 SGHRS, CDR2 YFSETQ. The CDR3 sequence is 14 residues long. The V and J ends lost 6 bases and 10 bases, in that order; junction bases with no gene match: 13. CDR3 DNA: TGCGCCAGCACCGAAACAGGGGCTTCGGGGGAGCAGTTCTTC. Its protein is CASTETGASGEQFF.

The J gene is TRBJ2-3, the V gene TRBV5-6, with 7 bases that match TRBD2. Trimming at V came to 0 bases and at J to 0 bases, leaving 4 bases not matched to a gene. Germline V gene sequence: CDR1 SGHDT, CDR2 YYEEEE. This CDR3 spans 16 amino acids. CDR3 DNA: TGTGCCAGCAGCTTGGTGGCTAGCGGAAGCACAGATACGCAGTATTTT. Translating it yields CASSLVASGSTDTQYF.

The chain has TRBV10-3 and TRBJ1-1, with TRBD1 matching 7 bases. The CDR3 has 14 amino acids. With 10 bases clipped from V and 4 bases from J, the junction kept 12 bases outside the gene matches. The germline CDR1 and CDR2 sequences are ENHRY and SYGVKD. The CDR3 DNA reads as TGTGCCACCAGGAAGACAGGGACGACCACTGAAGCTTTCTTT. This encodes CATRKTGTTTEAFF.

The rearrangement joins TRBV6-1 to TRBJ2-2, with 7 bases identical to TRBD1. Germline V CDR1 and CDR2: MNHNS, SASEGT. The CDR3 is 15 residues long. J gave up 3 bases and V 3 bases, and 4 bases lay outside the gene matches. As DNA, the CDR3 is TGTGCCAGCAGTGAGTCAGGGGGATACACCGGGGAGCTGTTTTTT. Its translation: CASSESGGYTGELFF.

The rearrangement uses TRBV27 and TRBJ1-1; D uncertain. The V gene lost 0 bases and the J gene lost 1 base, with 9 bases spanning the gap. Germline CDR1 and CDR2: MNHEY and SMNVEV (reference sequence). There are 15 residues in the CDR3. The CDR3 here is CASSLSPRGNTEAFF. CDR3 in DNA: TGTGCCAGCAGTTTATCACCTCGGGGGAACACTGAAGCTTTCTTT.